The 25 T cell receptor beta chains presented below share a single source sample, sequenced in a study of tumor-infiltrating lymphocytes in primary liver carcinoma. Co-extraction of both nucleic acids (RNA and DNA) used roughly 18-32 mg of unsorted bulk tissue. TCR beta cDNA came from around 0.5 ug total RNA, primed with a constant-region primer. TCR beta libraries came from three nested multiplex PCR rounds using slightly modified ARM-PCR. Rounds one and two of PCR, each of 10 to 11 cycles, were primed with TRBV1-TRBV30 forward primers and a C-beta reverse primer. TCRdb independently ran MiXCR on the multiplex PCR reads; one entry per CDR3 protein. The data show some 180,000 distinct CDR3 sequences, around four fifths seen once. The sequencing sample was made of tumor tissue from primary liver carcinoma. These receptors were taken from a man aged 35-49 years with primary liver carcinoma and hepatitis B virus infection.

The chain links TRBV6-5 to TRBJ2-5; possible D gene TRBD2, 5 bases. Germline CDR1 reads MNHEY; CDR2 reads SVGAGI. The CDR3 length is 15 residues. V lost 6 bases and J 3 bases, leaving 17 bases between the germline ends. The CDR3 protein is CASSGIGAGEETQYF. In DNA form, the CDR3 reads TGTGCCAGCAGCGGGATAGGAGCAGGTGAAGAGACCCAGTACTTC.

The rearrangement joins TRBV29-1 to TRBJ2-7, with D perhaps assigned TRBD1 or TRBD2 (6 bases each). Germline values: CDR1 SQVTM, CDR2 ANQGSEA. CDR3 size: 13 residues. The V end lost 8 bases, the J end lost 5 bases, and 19 bases lay between the germline ends. The CDR3 is CSRGDSDLHEQYF. In nucleotides, the CDR3 is TGCAGCAGGGGGGACTCTGATCTCCACGAGCAGTACTTC.

As concerns this clonotype: A much larger clone sits a single nucleotide away, making a read error possible. The chain joins TRBV7-2 to TRBJ2-7; possibly TRBD2 for D (5 bases). The germline CDR1 and CDR2 sequences are SGHTA and FQGNSA. The CDR3 consists of 15 residues. The germline V and J ends were trimmed by 3 bases and 1 base, with 13 bases remaining between them. For the CDR3, the DNA is TGTGCCAGCAGCTTTTGGGGTAGCGAGTCCTACGAGCAGTACTTC. This translates into CASSFWGSESYEQYF.

This clonotype is a singleton in its sample. The gene calls are TRBV6-6 and TRBJ1-1, with 10 bases that match TRBD1. With 5 bases clipped from V and 13 bases from J, the junction kept 13 bases outside the gene matches. The CDR3 runs to 14 residues. In germline, CDR1 is MNHNY, CDR2 SVGAGI (reference sequence). DNA for the CDR3: TGTGCCAGCAGTGGGACAGGGGTAAGGATTGAAATTTTCTTT. Translated, it gives CASSGTGVRIEIFF.

J is TRBJ2-5 and V is TRBV7-8, with D possibly matching TRBD1 (5 bases). The V gene lost 9 bases and the J gene lost 2 bases, with 19 bases spanning the gap. The CDR3 contains 15 residues. CDR1 and CDR2 (germline): SGHVS, FQNEAQ. Written as DNA, the CDR3 is TGTGCCAGTAACTTAAGAGGACAATCACAAGAGACCCAGTACTTC. It codes for CASNLRGQSQETQYF.

The chain joins TRBV4-3 to TRBJ1-6, with 8 bases fitting TRBD1. The CDR3 is 16 residues long. Germline assignment: CDR1 LGHNA and CDR2 YSLEER. J was trimmed by 10 bases and V by 8 bases; bases with no gene match: 16. DNA for the CDR3: TGCGCCAGCGACCATCTAACTGGACAGGGTGGGTCACCCCTCCACTTT. Its translation is CASDHLTGQGGSPLHF.

On this clonotype: Compared with germline, one end of the junction differs, possibly owing to a read error. The rearrangement links TRBV5-1 to TRBJ1-2, with 8 bases that match TRBD1. CDR1 and CDR2 from the germline V gene are SGHRS and YFSETQ. The CDR3 is 16 residues long. The CDR3 is CASSLPSSGGHGGYIF. CDR3 coding DNA: TGCGCCAGCAGCTTGCCCTCCTCAGGGGGCCATGGAGGCTACATCTTC.

The rearrangement joins TRBV5-5 to TRBJ2-1; 8 bases agree with TRBD1. V gave up 3 bases and J gave up 8 bases; unmatched junction bases: 10. CDR1 is SGHKS and CDR2 is YYEKEE in the germline V gene (reference sequence). CDR3 length: 15 amino acids. The CDR3 spells CASSSGQGLYDEQFF. Written as DNA, the CDR3 is TGTGCCAGCAGCTCCGGACAGGGTCTATATGATGAGCAGTTCTTC.

This clonotype was detected only once. At one of its ends the junction is not consistent with the germline gene, which may arise from a read error. This rearrangement joins TRBV11-1 to TRBJ2-7, with D unclear. The CDR3 contains 15 residues. Germline V gives CDR1 SGHAT, CDR2 FQDESV (reference sequence). This CDR3 reads CANSSLPVGAYEQYF. The CDR3 region has the DNA TGTGCCAACAGCTCGCTTCCAGTGGGCGCCTACGAGCAGTACTTC.

Comments on this clonotype: The germline gene is not matched at one end of the junction; a read error may be the cause. This chain connects TRBV4-3 to TRBJ2-1; unclear D gene. Per germline, CDR1 LGHNA and CDR2 YSLEER. The CDR3 totals 15 residues. The CDR3 loop reads CASSQDFGSYNKHFF. DNA of the CDR3: TGCGCCAGCAGCCAAGATTTCGGCTCCTACAATAAGCACTTCTTC.

Comment on this clonotype: At one of its ends the junction is not consistent with the germline gene, which may arise from a read error. This rearrangement joins TRBV11-3 to TRBJ2-1, with 11 bases matching TRBD2. CDR3 length equals 16 residues. The germline gives CDR1 SGHNT, CDR2 YENEEA. The CDR3 spells CGSSLGIAGGRSGHFF. The CDR3 DNA reads TGTGGCAGCAGCTTAGGTATAGCGGGAGGGCGAAGTGGGCACTTCTTC.

As concerns this clonotype: This may be a read error: a much more frequent sequence differs by one nucleotide. The rearrangement joins TRBV5-1 to TRBJ1-4, with TRBD1 matching over 7 bases. Germline CDR1 reads SGHRS; CDR2 reads YFSETQ. The CDR3 totals 15 residues. The CDR3 DNA reads TGCGCCAGCAGGGACACAGGGGCGCGAGGGGAAAAACTGATTTTT. Translated, it gives CASRDTGARGEKLIF.

Concerning this clonotype: The junction departs from the called germline gene at one end, perhaps through a read error. The J gene is TRBJ2-7, the V gene TRBV7-8, with D maybe TRBD2 (5 bases). CDR1 is SGHVS, CDR2 FQNEAQ, per germline. The CDR3 length is 13 residues. The CDR3 loop reads CASSFISVYEQYF. The CDR3 coding sequence is TGTGCCAGCAGCTTTATTAGCGTCTACGAGCAGTACTTT.

About this clonotype: Because it lacks the conserved phenylalanine or tryptophan at the end, this CDR3 is likely a read error. V gene TRBV6-5 combines with J gene TRBJ2-5; no firm D call. The CDR3 runs 12 residues. Deletions cut 7 bases from V and 6 bases from J, with 12 bases between. Germline CDR1 and CDR2: MNHEY and SVGAGI. The DNA of the CDR3 is TGTGCCAGCACGGCCGAAGGAAAGACCCAGTACATC. Its protein is CASTAEGKTQYI.

As for this clonotype: The CDR3 carries no conserved terminal phenylalanine or tryptophan, so it likely arises from a read error. The V and J genes are TRBV6-1 and TRBJ2-5; TRBD2 agrees at 8 bases. V lost 4 bases, J lost 5 bases, and 6 bases stayed unmatched. CDR1 and CDR2 from the germline V gene are MNHNS and SASEGT. This CDR3 is 14 amino acids long. CDR3 protein: CASSAGLVQETQYL. The CDR3 DNA follows: TGTGCCAGCAGTGCGGGACTAGTCCAGGAGACCCAGTACTTA.

About this clonotype itself: This may stem from a read error, because a much larger clone lies one nucleotide away. J is TRBJ1-6 and V is TRBV5-1; the match to TRBD1 covers 7 bases. This CDR3 comprises 15 residues. Germline loops: CDR1 SGHRS, CDR2 YFSETQ. The CDR3 loop is CTSTNDRVGNSPLHF. CDR3 in DNA: TGCACCAGCACCAACGACAGGGTCGGAAATTCACCCCTCCACTTT. Variable domain in full (rest from reference TRBV5-1 and TRBJ1-6): KAGVTQTPRYLIKTRGQQVTLSCSPISGHRSVSWYQQTPGQGLQFLFEYFSETQRNKGNFPGRFSGRQFSNSRSEMNVSTLELGDSALYLCTSTNDRVGNSPLHFGNGTRLTVT.

Details on this clonotype: The junction differs from germline at one of its ends, possibly a read error. This chain connects TRBV5-4 to TRBJ2-3; 13 positions match TRBD2. Germline loops: CDR1 SGHNT, CDR2 YYREEE (reference sequence). The CDR3 has 18 amino acids. This chain's CDR3 is CASSFGTSGIPSTDTQNF. The CDR3 DNA follows: TGTGCCAGCAGCTTCGGGACTAGCGGGATTCCTAGCACAGATACGCAGAATTTT.

V gene TRBV4-2 combines with J gene TRBJ2-5; D call uncertain. Germline values: CDR1 LGHNA, CDR2 YNFKEQ. Trimming removed 5 bases from V and 1 base from J, with 14 bases in between. CDR3 length: 15 residues. The CDR3 loop is CASSRTDECQETQYF. CDR3 nucleotide sequence: TGTGCCAGCAGCAGGACGGATGAGTGCCAAGAGACCCAGTACTTC.

The genes are TRBV4-3 and TRBJ2-5; D remains unclear. Germline lookup yields CDR1 LGHNA and CDR2 YSLEER. The V end was cut by 1 base, the J end by 9 bases, with 18 bases between. This CDR3 region has 15 residues. The DNA of the CDR3 is TGCGCCAGCAGCCAAGTAGCCCGTTTGACTGAGTCCCAGTACTTC. Protein product: CASSQVARLTESQYF.

Concerning this clonotype itself: The final CDR3 position lacks the conserved phenylalanine or tryptophan, pointing to a likely read error. The rearrangement uses TRBV29-1 and TRBJ2-1; maybe TRBD1 (5 bases). The germline gives CDR1 SQVTM, CDR2 ANQGSEA. This CDR3 comprises 13 residues. V shed 7 bases and J shed 8 bases, with 18 bases lying between them. The CDR3 loop reads CSGTSEKLYEQFS. In nucleotides, the CDR3 is TGCAGCGGGACAAGCGAGAAGCTCTATGAGCAGTTCTCT.

This clonotype was seen once. One junction end does not reproduce the germline sequence, and a read error may be involved. The chain employs TRBV10-3 and TRBJ1-2; perhaps TRBD1 as D (6 bases). The germline gives CDR1 ENHRY, CDR2 SYGVKD. The CDR3 is 14 amino acids. Here the CDR3 DNA reads TGTGTCATCACTGGGTCGTCAGGGGACTATGGCTACACCTTC. Protein product: CVITGSSGDYGYTF.

The chain couples TRBV12-3 or TRBV12-4 to TRBJ1-2; 8 positions agree with TRBD1. With V trimmed by 8 bases and J by 8 bases, 13 bases remained unmatched. The CDR3 covers 14 residues. The CDR3: CASSRPGGYEGYTF. The CDR3, as DNA: TGTGCCAGCTCACGGCCAGGGGGCTATGAAGGCTACACCTTC.

On this clonotype itself: One junction end does not reproduce the germline sequence, and a read error may be involved. V is TRBV12-3 or TRBV12-4 and J is TRBJ1-3; D gene unclear. This CDR3 region has 13 residues. The CDR3 bases are TGTGCCAGCAGCCCGGGCTCTGTAAACACCATATATTTT. This codes for CASSPGSVNTIYF.

As regards this clonotype: The junction and the germline gene differ at one end; a read error may be behind it. This chain connects TRBV6-1 to TRBJ2-3; D is perhaps TRBD2 (6 bases). The V gene's germline CDR1 is MNHNS and CDR2 SASEGT. The CDR3 runs 15 residues. CDR3 DNA: TGTGCCAGCAGTGAAAGTGTGAGTAGTAGCGGTATGCAGTGTTTT. Translation: CASSESVSSSGMQCF.

To note about this clonotype: The CDR3 carries no conserved terminal phenylalanine or tryptophan, so it likely arises from a read error. V gene TRBV11-3 combines with J gene TRBJ2-1, with D possibly matching TRBD1 (5 bases). Germline CDR1 is SGHNT and CDR2 is YENEEA. The CDR3 is 14 residues long. This CDR3 reads CVSSLGVSNNKQFY. Here the CDR3 DNA reads TGTGTCAGCAGCTTAGGGGTCAGCAACAATAAGCAGTTCTAC.